Detailed here is one TCR beta chain. Germline values: CDR1 MNHEY, CDR2 SVGAGI. CDR3 length equals 14 residues. V was pared by 4 bases and J by 3 bases, with 5 bases of the junction left unmatched. From the 5' RACE reads, TCRdb called clonotypes with MiXCR, one entry per CDR3 protein. The table has roughly 150,000 distinct CDR3 sequences, around 13% seen once; the top ten hold approximately 3.4%. This sample is part of a study of T-cell memory formation after mild COVID-19. Study-wide background: TCR clusters were mostly confined to one donor each.

The chain uses TRBV6-5 and TRBJ2-7; 8 bases agree with TRBD1. Sequenced material: PBMCs or a T cell subset sorted from them (not recorded which). This clonotype was obtained from a man aged 18-30 years who had mild COVID-19 (a few samples of this study predate the infection). Cell type and time point are not known. The CDR3 DNA sequence: TGTGCCAGCAGTTTAGGACAGGGACGCTACGAGCAGTACTTC. It codes for CASSLGQGRYEQYF.